These 26 T cell receptor beta chains originate from one sample sequenced in a study of PD-1 blockade in classical Hodgkin lymphoma. The protocol was immunoSEQ multiplex PCR, while the TCRdb copy is restricted to in-frame clones and leaves out a portion. The sample contains about 36,000 clones, almost 70% of which appear only once. All the patients suffered relapse after autologous stem cell transplantation, and brentuximab vedotin exposure differed. This specimen consisted of peripheral blood mononuclear cells (PBMCs), obtained before the second cycle of nivolumab. The receptors derive from a human donor with classical Hodgkin lymphoma.

The V gene is TRBV6-5, the J gene TRBJ1-5; possibly TRBD1 for D (6 bases). This CDR3 contains 15 residues. Looked up from germline, CDR1 is MNHEY and CDR2 is SVGAGI. The V end was cut by 6 bases, the J end by 7 bases, with 19 bases between. Here the CDR3 DNA reads TGTGCCAGCAGCCGGGGCCCGAGGGGGAGGCAGCCCCAGCATTTT. Amino acids: CASSRGPRGRQPQHF.

This sequence joins TRBV6-1 and TRBJ1-5, with TRBD1 matching over 9 bases. Losses at the gene ends were 3 bases for V and 0 bases for J; bases not matched to a gene: 9. This CDR3 is built from 18 residues. Germline assignment: CDR1 MNHNS and CDR2 SASEGT. The CDR3 nucleotides read TGTGCCAGCAGTGAGAGGGACAGGGCTGGTTATAGCAATCAGCCCCAGCATTTT. This encodes CASSERDRAGYSNQPQHF.

The rearrangement joins TRBV28 to TRBJ2-7; D is possibly TRBD1 or TRBD2 (5 bases each). The length of the CDR3 is 13 residues. Trimming removed 6 bases from V and 6 bases from J, with 15 bases in between. Germline lookup yields CDR1 MDHEN and CDR2 SYDVKM. CDR3: CASRLTVRGEQYF. As DNA, the CDR3 is TGTGCCAGCAGGCTGACAGTTCGGGGCGAGCAGTACTTC.

CDR3 sequence: CASSLAGPYNEQFF. The CDR3 region has the DNA TGTGCCAGCAGCCTAGCGGGGCCCTACAATGAGCAGTTCTTC. The chain carries TRBV27 and TRBJ2-1, with TRBD2 matching 9 bases. The germline V gene has CDR1 MNHEY and CDR2 SMNVEV (reference sequence). The CDR3 runs to 14 residues. J was trimmed by 2 bases and V by 6 bases; bases with no gene match: 2.

This clone has only a few counts. The chain recombines TRBV7-9 with TRBJ2-5, with TRBD2 as a possible D gene (6 bases). CDR1 is SEHNR and CDR2 is FQNEAQ in the germline V gene (reference sequence). The V gene lost 0 bases and the J gene lost 3 bases, with 17 bases spanning the gap. There are 17 residues in the CDR3. CDR3 nucleotide sequence: TGTGCCAGCAGCTTAGCGCCCGCCGGGACTTCCGAAGAGACCCAGTACTTC. Its protein product is CASSLAPAGTSEETQYF.

This clone has just a few counts. The V and J genes are TRBV7-2 and TRBJ2-1; 8 bases are shared with TRBD1. CDR3 size: 15 residues. Germline V lookup: CDR1 SGHTA, CDR2 FQGNSA. The junction had 4 bases not matched to a gene; V was cut back by 1 base and J by 5 bases. CDR3 region: CASSLGQGLNNEQFF. CDR3 bases: TGTGCCAGCAGCTTAGGACAGGGGCTCAACAATGAGCAGTTCTTC.

This rearrangement joins TRBV18 to TRBJ1-1, with TRBD1 as a possible D gene (5 bases). The CDR3 covers 15 residues. V lost 3 bases and J lost 1, with 12 bases in between. Germline V CDR1 and CDR2: KGHSH, LQKENI. CDR3 sequence (DNA): TGTGCCAGCTCACCGAACGGACAAAAGAACACTGAAGCTTTCTTT. The encoded protein is CASSPNGQKNTEAFF.

The chain has TRBV6-6 and TRBJ1-1; 9 bases are shared with TRBD1. Germline V gives CDR1 MNHNY, CDR2 SVGAGI (reference sequence). The CDR3 contains 15 residues. J lost 4 bases, V lost 2 bases, and 5 bases had no gene match. The CDR3, as DNA: TGTGCCAGCAGTTACCCCGACAGGGGGGGCACTGAAGCTTTCTTT. It encodes CASSYPDRGGTEAFF.

The chain recombines TRBV7-9 with TRBJ1-2; 9 bases align to TRBD1. Germline CDR1 is SEHNR and CDR2 is FQNEAQ (reference sequence). V gave up 4 bases and J gave up 5 bases; unmatched junction bases: 8. The length of the CDR3 is 15 residues. CDR3 amino acids: CASSSGQGNMYGYTF. CDR3 bases: TGTGCCAGCAGCTCCGGACAGGGGAATATGTATGGCTACACCTTC.

The rearrangement uses TRBV9 and TRBJ2-1; 7 bases agree with TRBD2. The CDR3 spans 14 residues. The germline V gene has CDR1 SGDLS and CDR2 YYNGEE. The V gene end was trimmed by 4 bases and the J gene end by 10 bases; junction bases not matched to a gene: 11. Here the CDR3 reads CASSPPGLLLEQFF. CDR3 DNA: TGTGCCAGCAGCCCCCCGGGACTACTTCTAGAGCAGTTCTTC.

The chain combines TRBV5-1 with TRBJ1-2; D is perhaps TRBD1 (6 bases). Between the trimmed V and J ends, which lost 4 bases and 7 bases, there was a span of 17 bases. Germline loops: CDR1 SGHRS, CDR2 YFSETQ. The CDR3 consists of 14 residues. The CDR3 region is CASSPRDTSSGYTF. The CDR3, as DNA: TGCGCCAGCAGCCCGCGGGACACTTCCTCTGGCTACACCTTC.

The V call is TRBV4-3, the J call TRBJ2-1; D remains unclear. The germline V and J ends were trimmed by 0 bases and 4 bases, with 10 bases remaining between them. The germline gives CDR1 LGHNA, CDR2 YSLEER. The CDR3 contains 15 residues. CDR3 protein: CASSQDQADYNEQFF. The CDR3 DNA sequence: TGCGCCAGCAGCCAAGATCAGGCAGATTACAATGAGCAGTTCTTC.

The V and J genes are TRBV2 and TRBJ1-1, with D uncertain. CDR1 and CDR2 (germline): SNHLY, FYNNEI. The CDR3 has 13 residues. V was shortened by 7 bases and J by 1 base, with 10 bases between the two germline ends. CDR3 sequence: CASITQPNTEAFF. As DNA, the CDR3 is TGTGCCAGCATTACTCAGCCGAACACTGAAGCTTTCTTT.

The chain links TRBV6-4 to TRBJ2-3; weak D call: TRBD2 (6 bases). Germline V gene lookup returns CDR1 MRHNA and CDR2 SNTAGT. With 5 bases removed from V and 4 bases from J, the gap between germline ends came to 7 bases. The CDR3 extends over 12 amino acids. The CDR3 nucleotides read TGTGCCAGCAGTTGGGACTCAGATACGCAGTATTTT. Translating gives CASSWDSDTQYF.

This clone turned up a few times. The V and J genes are TRBV30 and TRBJ2-2; D tentatively reads TRBD1 or TRBD2 (5 bases each). CDR1 and CDR2 (germline): GTSNPN, SVGIG (reference sequence). The V end lost 0 bases, the J end lost 6 bases, and 8 bases lay between the germline ends. There are 13 residues in the CDR3. The CDR3 protein is CAWSVLGPGELFF. The CDR3 region has the DNA TGTGCCTGGAGTGTACTGGGACCCGGGGAGCTGTTTTTT.

J is TRBJ2-2 and V is TRBV10-3; TRBD1 matches at 7 bases. The CDR3 runs to 15 residues. V shed 7 bases, J shed 0 bases, and the junction held 5 bases outside the gene matches. CDR1 and CDR2 from the germline V gene are ENHRY and SYGVKD. Written as DNA, the CDR3 is TGTGCCATCAAGACCGGGACAGCGAACACCGGGGAGCTGTTTTTT. This codes for CAIKTGTANTGELFF.

The CDR3 sequence: CASSLAKLTQSSYEQYF. DNA for the CDR3: TGTGCCAGCAGCTTAGCGAAGCTTACCCAGTCCTCCTACGAGCAGTACTTC. V is TRBV7-2 and J is TRBJ2-7; D is unresolved. The germline V gene has CDR1 SGHTA and CDR2 FQGNSA. The V gene lost 0 bases and the J gene lost 0 bases, with 15 bases spanning the gap. CDR3 length equals 17 residues.

The V gene is TRBV28, the J gene TRBJ1-2; D might be TRBD1 (6 bases). The CDR3 is 12 residues long. In germline, CDR1 is MDHEN, CDR2 SYDVKM. Trimming removed 6 bases from V and 6 bases from J, with 11 bases in between. The CDR3 loop reads CASSWTANGYTF. The CDR3 DNA sequence: TGTGCCAGCAGCTGGACAGCAAATGGCTACACCTTC.

This chain uses TRBV30 with TRBJ1-5; 8 bases agree with TRBD1. The CDR3 covers 14 residues. Germline V gene sequence: CDR1 GTSNPN, CDR2 SVGIG (reference sequence). V shed 1 base and J 8 bases; nucleotides not matched to a gene: 7. CDR3 loop: CAWSAQGAREPQHF. Here the CDR3 DNA reads TGTGCCTGGAGTGCCCAGGGGGCTCGAGAGCCCCAGCATTTT.

This chain links TRBV6-6 with TRBJ1-1, with D uncertain. Germline CDR1 and CDR2: MNHNY and SVGAGI (reference sequence). The CDR3 totals 14 residues. The V end lost 7 bases, the J end lost 2 bases, and 14 bases lay between the germline ends. The CDR3 DNA reads as TGTGCCAGCACCCCAGCCCCCGGTAACACTGAAGCTTTCTTT. Its translation is CASTPAPGNTEAFF.

The sample holds a few counts of this clone. The J gene is TRBJ2-7, the V gene TRBV27; TRBD2 agrees at 7 bases. In germline, CDR1 is MNHEY, CDR2 SMNVEV (reference sequence). The trim removed 2 bases at V and 1 base at J, leaving 2 bases unmatched. The CDR3 runs 14 residues. CDR3 protein: CASSLSGVSYEQYF. The CDR3 nucleotides read TGTGCCAGCAGTTTAAGCGGGGTTTCCTACGAGCAGTACTTC.

The chain employs TRBV7-2 and TRBJ2-3, with 10 nucleotides matching TRBD2. The trim removed 4 bases at V and 3 bases at J, leaving 4 bases unmatched. Germline CDR1 reads SGHTA; CDR2 reads FQGNSA. CDR3 length: 15 residues. The CDR3 loop is CASSSWTSGTDTQYF. The DNA of the CDR3 is TGTGCCAGCAGCTCTTGGACTAGCGGTACAGATACGCAGTATTTT.

Only a few counts were recorded for this clone. The rearrangement joins TRBV9 to TRBJ1-2; D gene uncertain. CDR1 is SGDLS, CDR2 YYNGEE, per germline. The CDR3 contains 13 residues. V was cut by 7 bases and J by 1 base, with 11 bases left in between. The CDR3 region is CASAPSGNYGYTF. The CDR3 DNA follows: TGTGCCAGCGCTCCCTCGGGTAACTATGGCTACACCTTC. Full variable domain (outside the CDR3, taken from reference TRBV9 and TRBJ1-2): DSGVTQTPKHLITATGQRVTLRCSPRSGDLSVYWYQQSLDQGLQFLIQYYNGEERAKGNILERFSAQQFPDLHSELNLSSLELGDSALYFCASAPSGNYGYTFGSGTRLTVV.

The V gene is TRBV5-1, the J gene TRBJ2-7, with TRBD2 identical over 9 bases. V was clipped by 1 base and J by 2 bases; unmatched bases: 1. Germline-derived CDR1 and CDR2 are SGHRS and YFSETQ. The length of the CDR3 is 14 residues. CDR3 nucleotides: TGCGCCAGCAGCTTGACTAGCGGGCCCTACGAGCAGTACTTC. Its protein product is CASSLTSGPYEQYF.

The chain links TRBV5-1 to TRBJ2-1, with TRBD2 matching over 8 bases. Germline V CDR1 and CDR2: SGHRS, YFSETQ. V gave up 0 bases and J gave up 6 bases; unmatched junction bases: 8. CDR3 length equals 16 residues. The CDR3 nucleotides are TGCGCCAGCAGCTTGGGGGTAGCGGGATGGTCCAATGAGCAGTTCTTC. As protein: CASSLGVAGWSNEQFF.

CDR3 bases: TGTGCCAGCAGCTTGACTAGCGGGGACACCGGGGAGCTGTTTTTT. As protein: CASSLTSGDTGELFF. The chain carries TRBV5-6 and TRBJ2-2; 10 bases agree with TRBD2. Germline V gene lookup returns CDR1 SGHDT and CDR2 YYEEEE. The V segment lost 1 base and the J segment 3 bases; nucleotides outside the gene matches: 0. This CDR3 is 15 amino acids long.